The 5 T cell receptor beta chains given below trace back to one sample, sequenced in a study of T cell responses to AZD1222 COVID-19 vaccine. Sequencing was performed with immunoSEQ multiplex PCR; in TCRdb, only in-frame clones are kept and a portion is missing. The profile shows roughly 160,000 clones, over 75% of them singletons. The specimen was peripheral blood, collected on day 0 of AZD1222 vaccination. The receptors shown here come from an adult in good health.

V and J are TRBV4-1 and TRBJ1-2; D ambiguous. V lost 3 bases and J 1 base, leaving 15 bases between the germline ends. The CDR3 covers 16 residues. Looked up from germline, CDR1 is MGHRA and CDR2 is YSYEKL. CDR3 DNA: TGCGCCAGCAGCCATAGCGAGACCGCAATTAACTATGGCTACACCTTC. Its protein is CASSHSETAINYGYTF.

CDR3 protein: CATSRDRGPQGYTF. In DNA, the CDR3 is TGTGCCACCAGCAGAGATCGGGGACCTCAGGGCTACACCTTC. The chain employs TRBV15 and TRBJ1-2, with D possibly being TRBD1 (5 bases). The CDR3 is made up of 14 amino acids. V lost 0 bases and J 8 bases, leaving 13 bases between the germline ends. Germline lookup yields CDR1 LNHNV and CDR2 YYDKDF (reference sequence).

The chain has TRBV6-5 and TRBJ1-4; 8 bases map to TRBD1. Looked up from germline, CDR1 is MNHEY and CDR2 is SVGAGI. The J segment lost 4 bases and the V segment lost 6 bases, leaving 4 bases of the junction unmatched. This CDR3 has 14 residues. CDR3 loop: CASSSQGVNEKLFF. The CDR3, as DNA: TGTGCCAGCAGCTCACAGGGGGTTAATGAAAAACTGTTTTTT.

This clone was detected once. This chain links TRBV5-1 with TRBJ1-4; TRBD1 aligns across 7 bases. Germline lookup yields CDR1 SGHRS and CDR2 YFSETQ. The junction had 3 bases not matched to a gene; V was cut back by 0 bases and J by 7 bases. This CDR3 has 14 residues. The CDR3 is CASSLGDSGEKLFF. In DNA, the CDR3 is TGCGCCAGCAGCTTGGGGGACAGCGGTGAAAAACTGTTTTTT.

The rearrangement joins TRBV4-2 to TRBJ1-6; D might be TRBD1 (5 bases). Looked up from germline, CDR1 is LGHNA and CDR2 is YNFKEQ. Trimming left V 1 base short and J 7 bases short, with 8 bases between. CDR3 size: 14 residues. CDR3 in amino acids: CASSQGGTNSPLHF. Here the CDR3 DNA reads TGTGCCAGCAGCCAAGGAGGGACGAATTCACCCCTCCACTTT.